This is a list of T cell receptor beta chains from one sample in a study of monozygotic twins with inflammatory bowel disease. TCRdb re-called the 5' RACE reads; one entry per CDR3 protein, DNA not given. The repertoire table contains about 420,000 distinct CDR3 sequences. The sample was blood. Every receptor here comes from a human donor with ulcerative colitis or Crohn's disease, or a healthy co-twin of an affected twin (not recorded which). The CDR3 runs from the conserved cysteine through the conserved F or W. The order of the fields is V gene, J gene, CDR3 protein.

>TRBV28|TRBJ2-1
CASRQLTYNEQFF
>TRBV29-1|TRBJ1-1
CSAVARPDTEAFF
>TRBV15|TRBJ1-5
CATRNGEGSRNQPQHF
>TRBV12-3/TRBV12-4|TRBJ2-7
CASSLGAGIEQYF
>TRBV5-1|TRBJ2-5
CASSPGRKEETQYF
>TRBV20-1|TRBJ2-5
CSATTSGDSYGETQYF
>TRBV3-1|TRBJ1-5
CASSHRPEQPQHF
>TRBV5-1|TRBJ1-2
CASSLAGTLYGYTF
>TRBV20-1|TRBJ1-3
CSASDRTGANTIYF
>TRBV7-2|TRBJ2-3
CASSLRFRESTDTQYF
>TRBV6-2/TRBV6-3|TRBJ2-7
CASSYPNLGLYEQYF
>TRBV2|TRBJ2-5
CATTGQGLSRETQYF
>TRBV12-3/TRBV12-4|TRBJ1-5
CASRRGGTSGNQPQHF
>TRBV19|TRBJ2-5
CATSTGGAKTQYF
>TRBV7-2|TRBJ1-3
CASSPETGGNTIYF
>TRBV7-9|TRBJ2-5
CASSLRGAEEETQYF
>TRBV10-3|TRBJ2-2
CAISWTGTGELFF
>TRBV20-1|TRBJ2-5
CSAPPGHRGTQYF
>TRBV2|TRBJ1-2
CASTAKGNYGYTF
>TRBV20-1|TRBJ2-5
CSERSASQETQYF
>TRBV6-1|TRBJ1-5
CASSEVRGKVQPQHF
>TRBV19|TRBJ1-3
CASSLYRSPGNTIYF
>TRBV5-5|TRBJ2-7
CASSVIWGGSHEQYF
>TRBV20-1|TRBJ2-7
CSARDGGYEQYF
>TRBV9|TRBJ1-1
CANSHRENTEAFF
>TRBV29-1|TRBJ2-7
CSVVGDEFYEQYF
>TRBV15|TRBJ2-7
CATSTRLAALDEQYF
>TRBV18|TRBJ2-3
CASSPLAGATDTQYF
>TRBV29-1|TRBJ1-4
CSVEVSAGNRLFF
>TRBV30|TRBJ2-6
CAWSVFWGLGANVLTF
>TRBV12-3/TRBV12-4|TRBJ2-3
CASSLGSTQYF
>TRBV10-3|TRBJ2-3
CAISELVSRKRFTQYF